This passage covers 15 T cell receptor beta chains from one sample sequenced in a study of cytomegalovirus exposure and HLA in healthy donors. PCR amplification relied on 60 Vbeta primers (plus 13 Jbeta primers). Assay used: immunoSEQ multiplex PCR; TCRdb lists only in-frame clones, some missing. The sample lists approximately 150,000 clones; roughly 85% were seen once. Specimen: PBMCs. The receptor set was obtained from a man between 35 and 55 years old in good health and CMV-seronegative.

CDR3 residues: CASSFGGSGANVLTF. The CDR3 DNA reads TGCGCCAGCAGCTTTGGCGGCTCTGGGGCCAACGTCCTGACTTTC. The chain is built from TRBV5-1 and TRBJ2-6; no clear D gene. CDR3 length: 15 residues. Deletions cut 2 bases from V and 0 bases from J, with 6 bases between. Germline CDR1 and CDR2: SGHRS and YFSETQ.

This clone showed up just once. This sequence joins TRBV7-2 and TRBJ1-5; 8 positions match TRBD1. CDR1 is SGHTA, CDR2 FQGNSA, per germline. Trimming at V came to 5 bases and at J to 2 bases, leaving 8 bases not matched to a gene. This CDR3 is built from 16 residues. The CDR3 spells CASSKNRGAGNQPQHF. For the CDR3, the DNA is TGTGCCAGCAGCAAGAACAGGGGGGCCGGCAATCAGCCCCAGCATTTT.

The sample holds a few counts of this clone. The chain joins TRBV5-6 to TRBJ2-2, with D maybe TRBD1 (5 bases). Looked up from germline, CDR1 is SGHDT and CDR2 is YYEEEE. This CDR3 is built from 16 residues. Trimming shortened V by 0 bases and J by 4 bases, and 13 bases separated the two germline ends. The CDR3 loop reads CASSLDLGASTGELFF. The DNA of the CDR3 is TGTGCCAGCAGCTTGGACCTAGGGGCGTCCACCGGGGAGCTGTTTTTT. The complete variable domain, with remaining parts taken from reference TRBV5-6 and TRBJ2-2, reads DAGVTQSPTHLIKTRGQQVTLRCSPKSGHDTVSWYQQALGQGPQFIFQYYEEEERQRGNFPDRFSGHQFPNYSSELNVNALLLGDSALYLCASSLDLGASTGELFFGEGSRLTVL.

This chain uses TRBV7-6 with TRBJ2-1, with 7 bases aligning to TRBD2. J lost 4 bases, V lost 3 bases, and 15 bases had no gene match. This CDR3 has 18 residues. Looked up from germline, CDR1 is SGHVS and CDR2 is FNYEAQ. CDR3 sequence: CASSLGTRLAKGYNEQFF. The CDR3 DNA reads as TGTGCCAGCAGCTTGGGGACCAGACTAGCCAAAGGGTACAATGAGCAGTTCTTC.

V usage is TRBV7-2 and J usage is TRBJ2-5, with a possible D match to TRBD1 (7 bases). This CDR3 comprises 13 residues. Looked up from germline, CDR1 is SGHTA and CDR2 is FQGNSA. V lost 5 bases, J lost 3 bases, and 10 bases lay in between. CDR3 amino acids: CASSRGTEETQYF. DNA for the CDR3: TGTGCCAGCAGCCGGGGGACAGAAGAGACCCAGTACTTC.

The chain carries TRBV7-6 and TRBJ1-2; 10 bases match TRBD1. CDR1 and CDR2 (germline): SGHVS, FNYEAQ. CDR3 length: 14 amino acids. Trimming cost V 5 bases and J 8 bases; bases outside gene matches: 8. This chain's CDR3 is CASSVGQGVEGYTF. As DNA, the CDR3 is TGTGCCAGCAGCGTAGGACAGGGGGTAGAGGGCTACACCTTC.

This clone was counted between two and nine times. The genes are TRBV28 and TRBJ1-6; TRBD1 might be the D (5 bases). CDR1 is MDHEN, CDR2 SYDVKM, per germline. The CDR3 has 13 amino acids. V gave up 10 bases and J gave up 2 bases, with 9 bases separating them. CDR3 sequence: CAMQDTYNSPLHF. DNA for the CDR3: TGTGCCATGCAGGACACCTATAATTCACCCCTCCACTTT.

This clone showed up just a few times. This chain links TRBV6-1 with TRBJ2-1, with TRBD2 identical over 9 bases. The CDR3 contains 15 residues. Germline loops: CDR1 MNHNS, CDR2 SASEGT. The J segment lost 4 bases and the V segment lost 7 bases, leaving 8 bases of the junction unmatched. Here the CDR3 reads CASILAGVGYNEQFF. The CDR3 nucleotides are TGTGCCAGCATCTTAGCGGGAGTAGGGTACAATGAGCAGTTCTTC.

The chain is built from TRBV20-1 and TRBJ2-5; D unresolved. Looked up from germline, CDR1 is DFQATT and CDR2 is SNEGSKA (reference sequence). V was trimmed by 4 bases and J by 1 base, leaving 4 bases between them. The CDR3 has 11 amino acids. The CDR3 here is CSATGQETQYF. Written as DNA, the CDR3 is TGCAGTGCTACCGGCCAAGAGACCCAGTACTTC.

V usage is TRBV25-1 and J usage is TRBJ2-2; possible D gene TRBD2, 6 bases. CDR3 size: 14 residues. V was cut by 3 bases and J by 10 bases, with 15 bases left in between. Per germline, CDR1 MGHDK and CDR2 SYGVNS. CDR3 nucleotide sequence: TGTGCCAGCAGTGATTCCCTAGCGTCCGTGGAGCTGTTTTTT. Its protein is CASSDSLASVELFF.

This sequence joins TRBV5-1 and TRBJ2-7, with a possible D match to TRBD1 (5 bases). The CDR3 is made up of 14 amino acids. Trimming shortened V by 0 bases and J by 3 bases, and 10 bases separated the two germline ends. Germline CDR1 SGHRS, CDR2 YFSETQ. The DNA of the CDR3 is TGCGCCAGCAGCTTGGGGCCCCAGGGCTACGAGCAGTACTTC. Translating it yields CASSLGPQGYEQYF.

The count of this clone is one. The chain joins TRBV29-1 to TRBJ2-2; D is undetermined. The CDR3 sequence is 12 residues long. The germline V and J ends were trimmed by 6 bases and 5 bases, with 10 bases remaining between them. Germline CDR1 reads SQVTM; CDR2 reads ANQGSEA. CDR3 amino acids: CSVLAWTGELFF. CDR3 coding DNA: TGCAGCGTACTCGCTTGGACCGGGGAGCTGTTTTTT.

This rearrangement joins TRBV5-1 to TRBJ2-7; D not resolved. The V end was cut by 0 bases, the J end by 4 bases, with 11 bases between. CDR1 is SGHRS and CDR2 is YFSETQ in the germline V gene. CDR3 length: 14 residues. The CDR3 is CASSLVPGDYEQYF. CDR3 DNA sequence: TGCGCCAGCAGCTTGGTCCCAGGTGATTACGAGCAGTACTTC.

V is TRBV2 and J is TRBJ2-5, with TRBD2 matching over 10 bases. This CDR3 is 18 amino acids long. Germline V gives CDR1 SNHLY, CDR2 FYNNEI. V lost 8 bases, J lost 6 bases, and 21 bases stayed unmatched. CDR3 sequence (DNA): TGTGCCAGCGGAGGACCCAAACGCGGGACTAGCGCGCGTAAGACCCAGTACTTC. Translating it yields CASGGPKRGTSARKTQYF.

The CDR3 DNA sequence: TGTGCCAGCAGTCCGACGGGGTACTACGAGCAGTACTTC. Protein product: CASSPTGYYEQYF. The chain carries TRBV28 and TRBJ2-7, with D maybe TRBD2 (5 bases). Germline V CDR1 and CDR2: MDHEN, SYDVKM. The CDR3 is 13 residues long. V was shortened by 5 bases and J by 3 bases, with 11 bases between the two germline ends.